The 2 T cell receptor beta chains reported below all come from one sample, sequenced in a study of shared clonotypes between healthy human individuals. This table comes from immunoSEQ multiplex PCR, and its TCRdb copy is limited to in-frame clones, with some not included. The table shows millions of clones, with 95% occurring only once. The sequenced sample was naive CD4+ T cells sorted from blood. Regarding subset: CD45RA+ positively selected. The receptors derive from a young man in good health.

This clone has only one observation. J is TRBJ1-4 and V is TRBV27; 9 bases are shared with TRBD1. Germline V gives CDR1 MNHEY, CDR2 SMNVEV (reference sequence). V shed 6 bases, J shed 7 bases, and the junction held 6 bases outside the gene matches. The CDR3 consists of 14 residues. CDR3 protein: CASSGQGLGEKLFF. As DNA, the CDR3 is TGTGCCAGCAGCGGACAGGGGCTCGGTGAAAAACTGTTTTTT.

The J gene is TRBJ1-2, the V gene TRBV30, with D perhaps matching TRBD1 (5 bases). This CDR3 is built from 12 residues. Looked up from germline, CDR1 is GTSNPN and CDR2 is SVGIG (reference sequence). V was clipped by 7 bases and J by 3 bases, with 12 bases between them. The CDR3 loop is CASHTGHYGYTF. CDR3 sequence (DNA): TGTGCCTCCCACACGGGACACTATGGCTACACCTTC.